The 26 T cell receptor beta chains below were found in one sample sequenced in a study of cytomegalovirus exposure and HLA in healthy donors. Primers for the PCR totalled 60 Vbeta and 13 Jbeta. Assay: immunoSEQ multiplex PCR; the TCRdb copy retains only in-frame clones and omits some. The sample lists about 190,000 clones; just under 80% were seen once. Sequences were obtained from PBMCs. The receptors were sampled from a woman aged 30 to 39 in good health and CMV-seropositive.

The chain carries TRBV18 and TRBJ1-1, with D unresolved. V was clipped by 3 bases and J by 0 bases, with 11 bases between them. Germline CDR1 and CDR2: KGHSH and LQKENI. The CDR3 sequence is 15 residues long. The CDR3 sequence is CASSPTETMNTEAFF. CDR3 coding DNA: TGTGCCAGCTCACCTACAGAAACCATGAACACTGAAGCTTTCTTT. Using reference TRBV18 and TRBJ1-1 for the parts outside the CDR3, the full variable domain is NAGVMQNPRHLVRRRGQEARLRCSPMKGHSHVYWYRQLPEEGLKFMVYLQKENIIDESGMPKERFSAEFPKEGPSILRIQQVVRGDSAAYFCASSPTETMNTEAFFGQGTRLTVV.

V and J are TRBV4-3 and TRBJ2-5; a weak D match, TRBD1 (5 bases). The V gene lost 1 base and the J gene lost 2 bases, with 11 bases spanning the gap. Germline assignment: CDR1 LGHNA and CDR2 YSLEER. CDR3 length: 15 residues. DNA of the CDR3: TGCGCCAGCAGCCAAGGGTCAGGGAATCAAGAGACCCAGTACTTC. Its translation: CASSQGSGNQETQYF.

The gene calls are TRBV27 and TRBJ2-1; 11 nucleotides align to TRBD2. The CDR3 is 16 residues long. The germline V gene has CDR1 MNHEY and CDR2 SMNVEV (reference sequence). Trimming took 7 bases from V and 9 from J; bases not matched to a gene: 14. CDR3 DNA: TGTGCCAGCAAGCCCGGGTCTAGCGGGAGGAGTAGTGAGCAGTTCTTC. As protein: CASKPGSSGRSSEQFF.

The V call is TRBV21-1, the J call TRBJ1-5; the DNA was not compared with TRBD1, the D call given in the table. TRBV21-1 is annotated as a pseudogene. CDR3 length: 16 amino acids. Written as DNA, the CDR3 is TGTGCCAGCAGCCAAGGGACAGGGGCTGGCAATCAGCCCCAGCATTTT. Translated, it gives CASSQGTGAGNQPQHF.

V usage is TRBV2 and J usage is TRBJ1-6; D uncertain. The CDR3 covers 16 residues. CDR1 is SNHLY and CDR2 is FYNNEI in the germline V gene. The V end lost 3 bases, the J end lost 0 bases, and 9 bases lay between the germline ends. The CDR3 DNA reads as TGTGCCAGCAGTGACAGGCTGCCCTCCTATAATTCACCCCTCCACTTT. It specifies CASSDRLPSYNSPLHF.

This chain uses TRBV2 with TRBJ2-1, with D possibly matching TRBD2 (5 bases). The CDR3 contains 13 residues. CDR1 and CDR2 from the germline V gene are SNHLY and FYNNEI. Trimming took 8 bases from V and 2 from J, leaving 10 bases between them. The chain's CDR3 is CASDAGTYNEQFF. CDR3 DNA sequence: TGTGCCAGCGACGCGGGTACCTACAATGAGCAGTTCTTC.

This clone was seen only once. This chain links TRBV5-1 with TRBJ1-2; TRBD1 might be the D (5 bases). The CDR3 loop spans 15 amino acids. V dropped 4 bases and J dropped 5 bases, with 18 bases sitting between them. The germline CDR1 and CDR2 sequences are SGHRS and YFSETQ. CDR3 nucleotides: TGCGCCAGCAGCCCCCAAATGACAGACCCTTATGGCTACACCTTC. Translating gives CASSPQMTDPYGYTF.

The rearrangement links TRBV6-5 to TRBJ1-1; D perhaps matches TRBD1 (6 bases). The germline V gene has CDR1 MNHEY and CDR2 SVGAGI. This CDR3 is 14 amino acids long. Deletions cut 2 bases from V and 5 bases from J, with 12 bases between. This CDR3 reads CASSYLGTRTEAFF. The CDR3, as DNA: TGTGCCAGCAGTTACCTCGGGACACGGACTGAAGCTTTCTTT.

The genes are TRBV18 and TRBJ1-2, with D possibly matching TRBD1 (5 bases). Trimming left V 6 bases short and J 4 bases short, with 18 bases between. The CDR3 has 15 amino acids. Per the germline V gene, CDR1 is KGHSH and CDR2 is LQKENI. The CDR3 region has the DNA TGTGCCAGCTCGCACAAAGCTCAGGGTGGCTATGGCTACACCTTC. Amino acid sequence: CASSHKAQGGYGYTF.

This CDR3 is CASSSPSGTGGYTF. The CDR3 DNA follows: TGTGCCAGCAGTTCACCTTCGGGAACTGGGGGCTACACCTTC. V usage is TRBV28 and J usage is TRBJ1-2, with D uncertain. CDR1 MDHEN and CDR2 SYDVKM come from the germline V gene. Trimming left V 4 bases short and J 8 bases short, with 17 bases between. This CDR3 spans 14 amino acids.

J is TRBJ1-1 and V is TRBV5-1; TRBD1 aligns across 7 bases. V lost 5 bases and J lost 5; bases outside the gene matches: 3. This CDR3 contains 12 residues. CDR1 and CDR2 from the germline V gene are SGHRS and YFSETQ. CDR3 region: CASRTQGTEAFF. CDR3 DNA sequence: TGCGCCAGCAGGACACAGGGGACTGAAGCTTTCTTT.

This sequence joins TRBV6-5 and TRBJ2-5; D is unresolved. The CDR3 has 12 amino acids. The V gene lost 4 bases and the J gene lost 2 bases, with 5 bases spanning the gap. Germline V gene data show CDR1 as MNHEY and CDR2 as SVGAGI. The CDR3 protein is CASSSRQETQYF. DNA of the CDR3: TGTGCCAGCAGTTCCAGACAAGAGACCCAGTACTTC.

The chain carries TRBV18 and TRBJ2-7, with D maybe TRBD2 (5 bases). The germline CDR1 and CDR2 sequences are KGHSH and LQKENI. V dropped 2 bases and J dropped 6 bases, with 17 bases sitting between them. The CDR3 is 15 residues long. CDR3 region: CASSPFDGVSSEQYF. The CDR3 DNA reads TGTGCCAGCTCACCATTCGACGGGGTGTCGTCCGAGCAGTACTTC.

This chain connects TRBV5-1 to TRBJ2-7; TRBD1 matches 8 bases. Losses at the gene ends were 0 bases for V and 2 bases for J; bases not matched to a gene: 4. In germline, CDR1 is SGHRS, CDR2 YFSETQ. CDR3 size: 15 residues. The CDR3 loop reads CASSLAGTGPYEQYF. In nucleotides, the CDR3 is TGCGCCAGCAGCTTGGCCGGGACAGGACCCTACGAGCAGTACTTC.

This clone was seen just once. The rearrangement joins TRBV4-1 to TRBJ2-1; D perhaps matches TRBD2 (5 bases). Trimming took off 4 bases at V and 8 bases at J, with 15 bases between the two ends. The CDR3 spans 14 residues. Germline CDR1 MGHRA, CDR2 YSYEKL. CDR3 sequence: CASSPIGSVDEQFF. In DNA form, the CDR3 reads TGCGCCAGCAGCCCCATTGGGAGCGTGGATGAGCAGTTCTTC.

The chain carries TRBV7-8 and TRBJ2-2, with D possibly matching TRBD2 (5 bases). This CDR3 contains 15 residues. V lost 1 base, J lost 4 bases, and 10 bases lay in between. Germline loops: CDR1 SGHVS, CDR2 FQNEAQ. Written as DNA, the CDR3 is TGTGCCAGCAGCTTAGTCGTCGAGGGCACCGGGGAGCTGTTTTTT. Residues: CASSLVVEGTGELFF.

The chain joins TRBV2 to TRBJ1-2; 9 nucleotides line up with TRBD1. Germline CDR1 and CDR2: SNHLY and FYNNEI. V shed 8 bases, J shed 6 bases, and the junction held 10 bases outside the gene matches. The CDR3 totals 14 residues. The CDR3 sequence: CASAGDRVLDGYTF. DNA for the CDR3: TGTGCCAGCGCTGGGGACAGGGTACTTGATGGCTACACCTTC.

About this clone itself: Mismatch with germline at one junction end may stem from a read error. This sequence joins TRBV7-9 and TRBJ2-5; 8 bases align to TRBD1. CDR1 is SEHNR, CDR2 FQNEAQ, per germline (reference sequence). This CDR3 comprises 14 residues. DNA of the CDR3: TGTTCCAGCAGCCCACGGACAGGGCAAGAGACCCAGTACTTC. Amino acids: CSSSPRTGQETQYF.

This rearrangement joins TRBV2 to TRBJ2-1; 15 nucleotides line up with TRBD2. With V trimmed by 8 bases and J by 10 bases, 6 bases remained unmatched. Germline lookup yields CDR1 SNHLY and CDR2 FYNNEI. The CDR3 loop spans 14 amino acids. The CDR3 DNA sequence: TGTGCCAGCCGTGGACTAGCGGGAGGGTGGGAGCAGTTCTTC. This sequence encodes CASRGLAGGWEQFF.

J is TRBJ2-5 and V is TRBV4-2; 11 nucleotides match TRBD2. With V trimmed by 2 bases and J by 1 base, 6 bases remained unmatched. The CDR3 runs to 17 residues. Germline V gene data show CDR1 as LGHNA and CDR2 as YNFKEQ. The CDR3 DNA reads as TGTGCCAGCAGCCAATTCGCCGGGACTAGCGGCCAAGAGACCCAGTACTTC. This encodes CASSQFAGTSGQETQYF.

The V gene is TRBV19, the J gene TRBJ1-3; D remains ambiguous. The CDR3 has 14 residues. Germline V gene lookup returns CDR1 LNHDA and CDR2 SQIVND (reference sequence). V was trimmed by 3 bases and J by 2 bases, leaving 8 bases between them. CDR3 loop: CASSISGAGNTIYF. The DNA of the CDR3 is TGTGCCAGTAGTATCTCCGGGGCTGGAAACACCATATATTTT.

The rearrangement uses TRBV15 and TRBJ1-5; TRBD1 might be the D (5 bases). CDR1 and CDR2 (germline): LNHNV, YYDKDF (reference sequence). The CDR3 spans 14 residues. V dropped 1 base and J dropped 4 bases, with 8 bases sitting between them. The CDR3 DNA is TGTGCCACCAGCAGAGGACAGTTAAATCAGCCCCAGCATTTT. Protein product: CATSRGQLNQPQHF.

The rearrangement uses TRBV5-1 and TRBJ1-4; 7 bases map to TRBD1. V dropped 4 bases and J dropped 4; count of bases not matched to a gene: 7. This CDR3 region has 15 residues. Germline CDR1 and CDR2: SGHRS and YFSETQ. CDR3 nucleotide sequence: TGCGCCAGCAGCAAGGGACAGAATATTAATGAAAAACTGTTTTTT. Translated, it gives CASSKGQNINEKLFF.

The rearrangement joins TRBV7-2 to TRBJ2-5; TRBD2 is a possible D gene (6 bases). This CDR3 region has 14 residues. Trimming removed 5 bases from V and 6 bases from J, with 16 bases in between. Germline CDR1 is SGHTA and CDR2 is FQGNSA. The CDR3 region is CASSPGGEGKTQYF. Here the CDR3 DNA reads TGTGCCAGCAGCCCCGGCGGGGAAGGGAAGACCCAGTACTTC.

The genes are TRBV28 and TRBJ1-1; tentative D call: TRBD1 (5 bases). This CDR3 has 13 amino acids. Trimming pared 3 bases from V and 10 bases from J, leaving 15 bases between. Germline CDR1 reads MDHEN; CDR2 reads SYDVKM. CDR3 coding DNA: TGTGCCAGCAGTTTCCCACAGGTGGTAGGAGCTTTCTTT. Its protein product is CASSFPQVVGAFF.

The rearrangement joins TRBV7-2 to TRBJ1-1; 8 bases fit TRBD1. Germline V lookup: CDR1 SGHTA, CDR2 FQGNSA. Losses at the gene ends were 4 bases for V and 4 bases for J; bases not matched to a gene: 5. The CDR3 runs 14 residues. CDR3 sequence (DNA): TGTGCCAGCAGCTATACAGGGGGTGGCACTGAAGCTTTCTTT. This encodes CASSYTGGGTEAFF.